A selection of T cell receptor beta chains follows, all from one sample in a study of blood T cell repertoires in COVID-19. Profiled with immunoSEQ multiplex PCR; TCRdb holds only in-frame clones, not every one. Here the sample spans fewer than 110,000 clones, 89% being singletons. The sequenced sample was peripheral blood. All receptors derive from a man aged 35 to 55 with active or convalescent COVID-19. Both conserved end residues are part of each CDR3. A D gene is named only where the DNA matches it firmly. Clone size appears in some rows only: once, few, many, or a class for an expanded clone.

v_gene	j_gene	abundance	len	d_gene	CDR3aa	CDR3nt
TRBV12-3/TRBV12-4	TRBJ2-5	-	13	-	CASSLRVQETQYF	TGTGCCAGCAGTTTGAGAGTACAAGAGACCCAGTACTTC
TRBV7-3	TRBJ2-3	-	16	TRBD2	CASSLRLAGEADTQYF	TGTGCCAGCAGCTTAAGGCTAGCGGGAGAAGCAGATACGCAGTATTTT
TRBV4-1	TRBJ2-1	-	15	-	CASSQGAVSYNEQFF	TGCGCCAGCAGCCAAGGAGCCGTCTCCTACAATGAGCAGTTCTTC
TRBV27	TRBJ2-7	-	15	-	CASSWTSLASYEQYF	TGTGCCAGCAGTTGGACTTCACTAGCTTCCTACGAGCAGTACTTC
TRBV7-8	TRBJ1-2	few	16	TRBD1	CASSLEGTGLTGGYTF	TGTGCCAGCAGCTTAGAAGGGACAGGGCTAACGGGAGGCTACACCTTC
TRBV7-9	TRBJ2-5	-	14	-	CASSLGAGQETQYF	TGTGCCAGCAGCTTAGGGGCGGGACAAGAGACCCAGTACTTC
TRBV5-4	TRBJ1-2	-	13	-	CASSLTSSRGYTF	TGTGCCAGCAGCTTGACTTCGTCTCGTGGCTACACCTTC
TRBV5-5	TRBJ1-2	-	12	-	CASSLPRYGYTF	TGTGCCAGCAGCCTTCCGAGGTATGGCTACACCTTC
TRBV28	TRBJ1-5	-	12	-	CASSPPRGPQHF	TGTGCCAGCAGTCCCCCCCGGGGGCCCCAGCATTTT
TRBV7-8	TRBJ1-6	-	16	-	CASSPLQRAPPSPLHF	TGTGCCAGCAGCCCTCTTCAACGAGCGCCCCCCTCACCCCTCCACTTT
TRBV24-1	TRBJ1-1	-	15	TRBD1	CATSEGQDPKTEAFF	TGTGCCACCAGTGAGGGACAGGACCCCAAGACTGAAGCTTTCTTT
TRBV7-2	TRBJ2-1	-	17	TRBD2	CASSLAISGASYNEQFF	TGTGCCAGCAGCTTAGCTATTAGCGGGGCCTCCTACAATGAGCAGTTCTTC
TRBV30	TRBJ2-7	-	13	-	CAWVTGSLGKQYF	TGTGCCTGGGTTACCGGGTCCCTCGGCAAGCAGTACTTC
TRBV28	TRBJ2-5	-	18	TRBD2	CASSPPSGGGRYKETQYF	TGTGCCAGCAGCCCACCGTCGGGGGGAGGGCGATATAAAGAGACCCAGTACTTC
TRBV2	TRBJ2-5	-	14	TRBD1	CASSPGQGQETQYF	TGTGCCAGCAGTCCGGGACAGGGCCAAGAGACCCAGTACTTC
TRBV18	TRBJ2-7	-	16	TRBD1	CASSPLGTGDLWEQYF	TGTGCCAGCTCACCCTTAGGGACAGGAGACCTCTGGGAGCAGTACTTC
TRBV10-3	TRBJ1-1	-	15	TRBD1	CAITKDRGMNTEAFF	TGTGCCATCACCAAAGACAGGGGAATGAACACTGAAGCTTTCTTT
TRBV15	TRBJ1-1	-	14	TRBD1	CATSRVGGQGEAFF	TGTGCCACCAGCAGAGTCGGGGGACAGGGTGAAGCTTTCTTT
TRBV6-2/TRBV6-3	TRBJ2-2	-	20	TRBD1	CASSYPVSRDRGPLGGELFF	TGTGCCAGCAGTTACCCCGTCTCCCGGGACAGGGGGCCGCTGGGCGGGGAGCTGTTTTTT
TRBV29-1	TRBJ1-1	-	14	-	CSVEDQEGATEAFF	TGCAGCGTTGAAGATCAAGAGGGAGCCACTGAAGCTTTCTTT
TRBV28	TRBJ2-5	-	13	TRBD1	CASGRDRQETQYF	TGTGCCAGTGGCAGGGACAGGCAAGAGACCCAGTACTTC
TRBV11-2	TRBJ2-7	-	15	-	CASSYRGSGPYEQYF	TGTGCCAGCAGCTACCGTGGGAGCGGACCCTACGAGCAGTACTTC
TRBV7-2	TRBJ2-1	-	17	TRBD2	CASSFQRTSGSRNEQFF	TGTGCCAGCAGCTTCCAACGTACTAGCGGGAGCAGGAATGAGCAGTTCTTC
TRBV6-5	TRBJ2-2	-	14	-	CASHRNSYTGELFF	TGTGCCAGCCACCGGAACAGCTACACCGGGGAGCTGTTTTTT
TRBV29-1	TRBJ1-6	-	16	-	CSGAGGDSSYNSPLHF	TGCAGCGGGGCGGGTGGCGATAGCTCCTATAATTCACCCCTCCACTTT
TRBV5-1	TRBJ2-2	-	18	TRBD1	CASSLVSGGLSNTGELFF	TGCGCCAGCAGCTTGGTTTCAGGGGGCCTCTCGAACACCGGGGAGCTGTTTTTT
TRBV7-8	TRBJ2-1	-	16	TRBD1	CASSSLERGQGNEQFF	TGTGCCAGCAGCTCCCTAGAGCGGGGACAGGGGAATGAGCAGTTCTTC
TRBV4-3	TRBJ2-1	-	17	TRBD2	CASSQDSGSGSGGEQFF	TGCGCCAGCAGCCAAGATTCGGGGAGCGGGAGTGGGGGTGAGCAGTTCTTC
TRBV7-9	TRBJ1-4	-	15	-	CASIPQGATNEKLFF	TGTGCCAGCATTCCTCAGGGCGCAACTAATGAAAAACTGTTTTTT
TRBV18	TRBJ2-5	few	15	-	CASSPPSSPQETQYF	TGTGCCAGCTCACCACCGTCTAGCCCCCAAGAGACCCAGTACTTC
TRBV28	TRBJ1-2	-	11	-	CASSSKEGYTF	TGTGCCAGCAGTTCGAAGGAGGGCTACACCTTC
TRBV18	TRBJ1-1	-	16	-	CASSPAALVENTEAFF	TGTGCCAGCTCACCAGCGGCCTTAGTGGAGAACACTGAAGCTTTCTTT
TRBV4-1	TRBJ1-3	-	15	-	CASSQVESSGNTIYF	TGCGCCAGCAGCCAAGTAGAGAGCTCTGGAAACACCATATATTTT
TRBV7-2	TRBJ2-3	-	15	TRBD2	CASTPTSGSTDTQYF	TGTGCCAGCACCCCGACTAGCGGGAGCACAGATACGCAGTATTTT
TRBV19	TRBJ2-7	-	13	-	CASSNQDQYEQYF	TGTGCCAGTAGTAACCAGGATCAATACGAGCAGTACTTC
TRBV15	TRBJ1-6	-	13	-	CATSRDGGSPLHF	TGTGCCACCAGCAGAGATGGGGGGTCACCCCTCCACTTT
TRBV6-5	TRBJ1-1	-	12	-	CASTAYNTEAFF	TGTGCCAGCACTGCGTATAACACTGAAGCTTTCTTT
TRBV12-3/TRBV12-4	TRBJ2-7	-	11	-	CASGSSGEQYF	TGTGCCAGCGGGTCTTCGGGCGAGCAGTACTTC
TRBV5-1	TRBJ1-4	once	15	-	CASSSQTASNEKLFF	TGCGCCAGCAGTTCTCAGACTGCGTCTAATGAAAAACTGTTTTTT
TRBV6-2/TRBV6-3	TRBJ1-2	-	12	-	CASSLSNYGYTF	TGTGCCAGCAGCCTCAGTAACTATGGCTACACCTTC